This T cell receptor (beta chain) came from a study of T cell repertoires in cytomegalovirus infection. Study-level background: CMV epitopes that were recently identified and HLA-C-restricted were used alongside well-studied HLA-B-restricted ones. An indication of both CMV infection and matching HLA type came from public TCR beta signatures. Findings of the study overall: The ex vivo response was dominated by HLA-C-restricted CMV-specific TCR beta clonotypes. The cumulative frequency of public TCR beta families identified carriers of CMV plus the relevant HLA.

This clonotype turned up a few times. As yet, its antigen is unknown. CDR3 length: 16 amino acids. Trimming removed 5 bases from V and 5 bases from J; junction bases left unmatched: 9. From germline, CDR1 is MNHEY and CDR2 SMNVEV (reference sequence). TCRdb reanalysed the reads using MiXCR and keeps one entry per CDR3 protein. The table shows over 100,000 distinct CDR3 sequences, with 25% to 30% occurring only once. Sequences were derived from CD8+ T cells from cultured PBMCs, sampled from culture after CMV antigen stimulation. This receptor was identified in a human donor in good health (CMV status not recorded). Some clones in this sample may be carry-over from other donors' samples. V is TRBV27 and J is TRBJ2-3; 11 nucleotides line up with TRBD2. CDR3 sequence reads: CASSHIAGGRIDTQYF. DNA of the CDR3: TGTGCCAGCAGTCATATAGCGGGGGGGCGTATAGATACGCAGTATTTT.